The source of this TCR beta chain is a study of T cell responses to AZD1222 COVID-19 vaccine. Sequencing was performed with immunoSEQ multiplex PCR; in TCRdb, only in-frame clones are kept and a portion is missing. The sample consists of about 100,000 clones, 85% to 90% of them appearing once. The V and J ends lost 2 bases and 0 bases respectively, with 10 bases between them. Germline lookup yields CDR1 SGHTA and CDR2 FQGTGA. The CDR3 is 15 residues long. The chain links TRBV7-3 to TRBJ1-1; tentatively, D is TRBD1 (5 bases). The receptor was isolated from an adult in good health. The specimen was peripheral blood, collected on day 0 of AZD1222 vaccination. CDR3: CASSLDGRVNTEAFF. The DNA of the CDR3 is TGTGCCAGCAGCTTAGATGGCAGGGTGAACACTGAAGCTTTCTTT.